The rows below give T cell receptor beta chains drawn from one sample of a study of blood T cells in healthy people across ages. MiXCR was run by TCRdb on the 5' RACE reads, yielding one entry per CDR3 protein. The table lists hundreds of thousands of distinct CDR3 sequences, 25% to 30% of them singletons, with approximately 14% in the top ten. The sample taken for sequencing was blood. The origin of the receptors is a woman over 75 in good health. Both conserved end residues are part of each CDR3. Fields, in order: D gene, J gene, clone size, V gene, CDR3 DNA, CDR3 protein. D genes are given only for firm matches. Size values are once, few and many counts, or a class for expanded clones, and some rows have none.

d_call: TRBD2; j_call: TRBJ2-1; clone_size: -; v_call: TRBV20-1; cdr3_nt: TGCAGTGCTAGACAGCGGGGATTCAATGAGCAGTTCTTC; cdr3_aa: CSARQRGFNEQFF
d_call: TRBD1; j_call: TRBJ1-2; clone_size: -; v_call: TRBV5-1; cdr3_nt: TGCGCCAGCAGCTTGACGGTCACAGGGGACGGAGGCTACACCTTC; cdr3_aa: CASSLTVTGDGGYTF
d_call: -; j_call: TRBJ2-3; clone_size: -; v_call: TRBV20-1; cdr3_nt: TGCAGTGCTAAATCCCCTAGCAATCCGGATACGCAGTATTTT; cdr3_aa: CSAKSPSNPDTQYF
d_call: -; j_call: TRBJ1-5; clone_size: -; v_call: TRBV7-8; cdr3_nt: TGTGCCAGCAGCTCCTGGGGGAGGCAGCCCCAGCATTTT; cdr3_aa: CASSSWGRQPQHF
d_call: TRBD2; j_call: TRBJ2-1; clone_size: -; v_call: TRBV28; cdr3_nt: TGTGCCAGCAGTTTATTGCGGGGGGCATACAATGAGCAGTTCTTC; cdr3_aa: CASSLLRGAYNEQFF
d_call: -; j_call: TRBJ2-7; clone_size: -; v_call: TRBV20-1; cdr3_nt: TGCAGTGCGCTCCGGGCCGCCGGGGTCGAGCAGTACTTC; cdr3_aa: CSALRAAGVEQYF
d_call: -; j_call: TRBJ1-2; clone_size: many; v_call: TRBV15; cdr3_nt: TGTGCCACCAGCAGAGATAATAGCGGCACGGTCTATGGCTACACCTTC; cdr3_aa: CATSRDNSGTVYGYTF
d_call: -; j_call: TRBJ1-5; clone_size: -; v_call: TRBV3-1; cdr3_nt: TGTGCCAGCAGCCAGGGTCTACTTGGCAATCAGCCCCAGCATTTT; cdr3_aa: CASSQGLLGNQPQHF
d_call: -; j_call: TRBJ2-5; clone_size: -; v_call: TRBV4-1; cdr3_nt: TGCGCCAGCAGCCAAGAGTCGGGACTTAAGGGTGAGCAGTACTTC; cdr3_aa: CASSQESGLKGEQYF
d_call: -; j_call: TRBJ1-2; clone_size: few; v_call: TRBV30; cdr3_nt: TGTGCCTGGTGGGATTGGGGAACCTATGACTACACCTTC; cdr3_aa: CAWWDWGTYDYTF
d_call: -; j_call: TRBJ1-5; clone_size: many; v_call: TRBV15; cdr3_nt: TGTGCCACCAGCCCACGCCGGGGGAGCAATCAGCCCCAGCATTTT; cdr3_aa: CATSPRRGSNQPQHF
d_call: TRBD2; j_call: TRBJ2-1; clone_size: -; v_call: TRBV6-2/TRBV6-3; cdr3_nt: TGTGCCAGCAAAGGCATACTAGCGGGGGGGCCTGATGAGCAGTTCTTC; cdr3_aa: CASKGILAGGPDEQFF
d_call: -; j_call: TRBJ1-2; clone_size: few; v_call: TRBV6-1; cdr3_nt: TGTGCCAGCAGTGAAGACAGACTCTATGGCTACACCTTC; cdr3_aa: CASSEDRLYGYTF
d_call: TRBD1; j_call: TRBJ1-5; clone_size: -; v_call: TRBV7-2; cdr3_nt: TGTGCCAGCAGCCGACAGGGGTTGCGGCAGCCCCAGCATTTT; cdr3_aa: CASSRQGLRQPQHF
d_call: -; j_call: TRBJ2-1; clone_size: many; v_call: TRBV10-3; cdr3_nt: TGTGCCATCCGGGCGGAGGGGGGCAATGAGCAGTTCTTC; cdr3_aa: CAIRAEGGNEQFF
d_call: TRBD1; j_call: TRBJ2-7; clone_size: -; v_call: TRBV6-1; cdr3_nt: TGTGCCAGCAGTCCCGGGACAGGTACGGGCCTTTTGGGGCAGTACTTC; cdr3_aa: CASSPGTGTGLLGQYF
d_call: TRBD2; j_call: TRBJ2-2; clone_size: few; v_call: TRBV9; cdr3_nt: TGTGCCAGCAGCGTGACTAGCGGGGACACCGGGGAGCTGTTTTTT; cdr3_aa: CASSVTSGDTGELFF
d_call: -; j_call: TRBJ1-4; clone_size: many; v_call: TRBV5-1; cdr3_nt: TGCGCCAGCAGCCAGGGCCCTCCACCTGAAAAACTGTTTTTT; cdr3_aa: CASSQGPPPEKLFF
d_call: TRBD1; j_call: TRBJ2-4; clone_size: many; v_call: TRBV18; cdr3_nt: TGTGCCAGCTCACCGCCGGGACAGGGAAACATTCAGTACTTC; cdr3_aa: CASSPPGQGNIQYF
d_call: -; j_call: TRBJ2-3; clone_size: -; v_call: TRBV7-2; cdr3_nt: TGTGCCAGCAGCTTATGGGACTCAAGCACAGATACGCAGTATTTT; cdr3_aa: CASSLWDSSTDTQYF
d_call: -; j_call: TRBJ1-2; clone_size: few; v_call: TRBV5-1; cdr3_nt: TGCGCCAGCAGCTTGGAGGGCAGGGCGGTAGGTGGCTACACCTTC; cdr3_aa: CASSLEGRAVGGYTF
d_call: -; j_call: TRBJ1-2; clone_size: -; v_call: TRBV28; cdr3_nt: TGTGCCACCTCGGGGATGAACTATGGCTACACCTTC; cdr3_aa: CATSGMNYGYTF
d_call: -; j_call: TRBJ2-3; clone_size: -; v_call: TRBV20-1; cdr3_nt: TGCAGTGCTAGAGAGGCACTTGAGTCAGATACGCAGTATTTT; cdr3_aa: CSAREALESDTQYF
d_call: -; j_call: TRBJ2-7; clone_size: many; v_call: TRBV29-1; cdr3_nt: TGCAGCGTTGCATTGGGCTACGAGCAGTACTTC; cdr3_aa: CSVALGYEQYF
d_call: TRBD1; j_call: TRBJ2-5; clone_size: many; v_call: TRBV6-6; cdr3_nt: TGTGCCAGCAACCCGGACAGGGGGTTGGAGACCCAGTACTTC; cdr3_aa: CASNPDRGLETQYF
d_call: TRBD1; j_call: TRBJ1-5; clone_size: -; v_call: TRBV30; cdr3_nt: TGTGCCTGGGGGGGACAGGGGCGAGCTCAGCCCCAGCATTTT; cdr3_aa: CAWGGQGRAQPQHF
d_call: -; j_call: TRBJ2-7; clone_size: -; v_call: TRBV12-3/TRBV12-4; cdr3_nt: TGTGCCAGCAGTTTAAGGGGCTACGGGCAGTACTTC; cdr3_aa: CASSLRGYGQYF
d_call: -; j_call: TRBJ2-1; clone_size: -; v_call: TRBV29-1; cdr3_nt: TGCAGCCAGAGGTCTCTAGGGTCTAGCTCCTACAATGAGCAGTTCTTC; cdr3_aa: CSQRSLGSSSYNEQFF
d_call: -; j_call: TRBJ1-2; clone_size: -; v_call: TRBV30; cdr3_nt: TGTGCCTGGAGTGTAGGGCCGGGCTACACCTTC; cdr3_aa: CAWSVGPGYTF
d_call: -; j_call: TRBJ2-3; clone_size: many; v_call: TRBV28; cdr3_nt: TGTGCCAGCAGTTCCCTTTTGGGGGGACTGACAGATACGCAGTATTTT; cdr3_aa: CASSSLLGGLTDTQYF
d_call: -; j_call: TRBJ1-5; clone_size: once; v_call: TRBV20-1; cdr3_nt: TGCAGTGCTAGAGGACAGTTAAATCAGCCCCAGCATTTT; cdr3_aa: CSARGQLNQPQHF
d_call: -; j_call: TRBJ2-1; clone_size: -; v_call: TRBV20-1; cdr3_nt: TGCAGTGCTCCCCGCCCCTGGGACCCTGCCGGGGAGCAGTTCTTC; cdr3_aa: CSAPRPWDPAGEQFF
d_call: TRBD2; j_call: TRBJ2-4; clone_size: many; v_call: TRBV6-5; cdr3_nt: TGTGCCAGCAGTTACTCGACAAGTGGAGCGGGGAACCCCAAAAACATTCAGTACTTC; cdr3_aa: CASSYSTSGAGNPKNIQYF
d_call: -; j_call: TRBJ2-5; clone_size: many; v_call: TRBV7-2; cdr3_nt: TGTGCCAGCAGCTGGGCGGGTTTCCAAGAGACCCAGTACTTC; cdr3_aa: CASSWAGFQETQYF
d_call: -; j_call: TRBJ1-5; clone_size: -; v_call: TRBV3-1; cdr3_nt: TGTGCCAGCAGCCAAGCCCCCCTCGGCAATCAGCCCCAGCATTTT; cdr3_aa: CASSQAPLGNQPQHF
d_call: TRBD2; j_call: TRBJ2-5; clone_size: -; v_call: TRBV20-1; cdr3_nt: TGCAGTGCTAGTGCGGGGGACGTGAGGGAGACCCAGTACTTC; cdr3_aa: CSASAGDVRETQYF
d_call: TRBD2; j_call: TRBJ2-6; clone_size: many; v_call: TRBV3-1; cdr3_nt: TGTGCCAGCAGCCAAGCTGCTTGGGGGGGATCGTGGGTGTCCTCTGGGGCCAACGTCCTGACTTTC; cdr3_aa: CASSQAAWGGSWVSSGANVLTF
d_call: TRBD1; j_call: TRBJ2-7; clone_size: many; v_call: TRBV29-1; cdr3_nt: TGCAGCATCACCGGGGACAGCTCCTACGAGCAGTACTTC; cdr3_aa: CSITGDSSYEQYF
d_call: TRBD2; j_call: TRBJ2-1; clone_size: -; v_call: TRBV20-1; cdr3_nt: TGCAGTGCTGGAGGACTAGCGGGGCCGAGGTACAATGAGCAGTTCTTC; cdr3_aa: CSAGGLAGPRYNEQFF
d_call: TRBD1; j_call: TRBJ2-3; clone_size: few; v_call: TRBV28; cdr3_nt: TGTGCCACCCGGGACAGGGACTTAAACCCTAGCACAGATACGCAGTATTTT; cdr3_aa: CATRDRDLNPSTDTQYF
d_call: -; j_call: TRBJ2-7; clone_size: many; v_call: TRBV6-2/TRBV6-3; cdr3_nt: TGTGCCAGCTCGGGGAGCCGGAGGGGTGAGCAGTACTTC; cdr3_aa: CASSGSRRGEQYF